This paragraph covers one T cell receptor beta chain sequence. The data stem from a study of blood T cell repertoires in COVID-19. TCRdb's copy holds only in-frame clones and misses some; the assay was immunoSEQ multiplex PCR. The sample has over 200,000 clones, roughly 90% seen once; the top ten hold roughly 4%. The germline gives CDR1 SGHDT, CDR2 YYEEEE. The germline V and J ends were trimmed by 1 base and 8 bases, with 21 bases remaining between them. The CDR3 spans 17 residues. The sequenced sample consisted of peripheral blood. The chain is built from TRBV5-6 and TRBJ1-4, with a weak D call TRBD1 (6 bases). This sequence originates from a man between 60 and 75 years old who had recovered from COVID-19. The CDR3 nucleotides read TGTGCCAGCAGCTTGATGGGGGCGGCGGACCTGTACGAAAAACTGTTTTTT. It is translated as CASSLMGAADLYEKLFF.